These 9 T cell receptor beta chains came from one sample sequenced in a study of spatial heterogeneity in lung cancer. Time point specified: sample taken at primary tumor resection. TCRdb reanalysed the 5' RACE reads using MiXCR and keeps one entry per CDR3 protein. The sample includes about 40,000 distinct CDR3 sequences, roughly 5.4% of them seen just once. The sequencing here drew on PBMCs, taken at surgery. Source of these receptors: a female donor with early-stage non-small cell lung cancer.

This clonotype was seen repeatedly, ten times or more. The chain employs TRBV6-1 and TRBJ2-3; D is undetermined. Deletions cut 2 bases from V and 3 bases from J, with 3 bases between. This CDR3 is built from 12 residues. Germline lookup yields CDR1 MNHNS and CDR2 SASEGT. In DNA, the CDR3 is TGTGCCAGCAGTGAACCGACAGATACGCAGTATTTT. This encodes CASSEPTDTQYF.

This chain links TRBV12-3 or TRBV12-4 with TRBJ2-5; 11 nucleotides line up with TRBD2. With V trimmed by 7 bases and J by 3 bases, 7 bases remained unmatched. CDR3 length: 15 amino acids. The CDR3: CASIYSGGAEETQYF. Here the CDR3 DNA reads TGTGCCAGCATTTATAGCGGGGGGGCCGAAGAGACCCAGTACTTC.

This clonotype was seen ten or more times. The chain couples TRBV29-1 to TRBJ2-1; either TRBD1 or TRBD2 may fit D (5 bases each). From germline, CDR1 is SQVTM and CDR2 ANQGSEA. The CDR3 consists of 13 residues. Trimming cost V 4 bases and J 4 bases, with 11 bases left between them. The CDR3 nucleotides read TGCAGCGTTGCTCGGGACCCTTACAATGAGCAGTTCTTC. The encoded protein is CSVARDPYNEQFF.

This clonotype has at least ten counts. The gene calls are TRBV3-1 and TRBJ2-1, with 7 bases identical to TRBD1. V was clipped by 4 bases and J by 8 bases; unmatched bases: 8. Germline V gives CDR1 LGHDT, CDR2 YNNKEL (reference sequence). This CDR3 is 14 amino acids long. The CDR3 sequence: CASSPRQGKDEQFF. The CDR3 DNA is TGTGCCAGCAGCCCCAGACAGGGTAAAGATGAGCAGTTCTTC.

In its sample, this clonotype was seen many times. The DNA of the CDR3 is TGTGCCAGCAGTTTAGGGCCGGCCTCGAACACTGAAGCTTTCTTT. It yields the protein CASSLGPASNTEAFF. The V gene is TRBV28, the J gene TRBJ1-1; no clear D gene. V lost 2 bases to trimming and J lost 1 base, with 11 bases between them. CDR1 is MDHEN and CDR2 is SYDVKM in the germline V gene. The CDR3 totals 15 residues.

This clonotype has a count of ten or more. The chain carries TRBV27 and TRBJ1-1, with D maybe TRBD1 (6 bases). The germline V and J ends were trimmed by 5 bases and 5 bases, with 18 bases remaining between them. The CDR3 has 15 residues. The V gene's germline CDR1 is MNHEY and CDR2 SMNVEV (reference sequence). The CDR3 protein is CASSPELGAWTEAFF. The DNA for the CDR3 is TGTGCCAGCAGTCCAGAACTGGGGGCATGGACTGAAGCTTTCTTT.

This clonotype was seen at least ten times. The J gene is TRBJ2-3, the V gene TRBV5-1; D is ambiguous. Per the germline V gene, CDR1 is SGHRS and CDR2 is YFSETQ. This CDR3 region has 16 residues. V shed 4 bases and J shed 1 base, with 16 bases lying between them. The CDR3 bases are TGCGCCAGCAGCGCCGGAGCGCCGACGGGCACAGATACGCAGTATTTT. Its protein is CASSAGAPTGTDTQYF.

This rearrangement joins TRBV20-1 to TRBJ2-7; 8 nucleotides agree with TRBD1. This CDR3 spans 14 amino acids. In germline, CDR1 is DFQATT, CDR2 SNEGSKA (reference sequence). J gave up 2 bases and V 5 bases, and 8 bases lay outside the gene matches. The CDR3 DNA reads as TGCAGTGCTCTTGACAGGGGCCAACCCTACGAGCAGTACTTC. Amino acid sequence: CSALDRGQPYEQYF.

This clonotype was seen repeatedly, ten times or more. The CDR3 DNA is TGCGCCAGCAGCCAAGATCCGGCAGGGTTGAGAGAGACTAGGAATTCACCCCTCCACTTT. Translation gives CASSQDPAGLRETRNSPLHF. V is TRBV4-3 and J is TRBJ1-6, with a tentative D call TRBD1 (5 bases). V gave up 0 bases and J gave up 7 bases, with 25 bases separating them. Germline CDR1 and CDR2: LGHNA and YSLEER. The CDR3 loop spans 20 amino acids.